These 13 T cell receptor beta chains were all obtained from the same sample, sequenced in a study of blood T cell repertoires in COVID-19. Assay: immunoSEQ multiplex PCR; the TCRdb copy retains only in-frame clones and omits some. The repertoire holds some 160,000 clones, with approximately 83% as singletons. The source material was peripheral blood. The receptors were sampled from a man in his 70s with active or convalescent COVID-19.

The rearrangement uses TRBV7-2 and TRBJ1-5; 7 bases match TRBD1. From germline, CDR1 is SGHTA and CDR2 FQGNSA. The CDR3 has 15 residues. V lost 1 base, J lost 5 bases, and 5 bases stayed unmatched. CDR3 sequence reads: CASSLGDSHYQPQHF. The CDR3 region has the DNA TGTGCCAGCAGCTTAGGGGACAGTCACTATCAGCCCCAGCATTTT.

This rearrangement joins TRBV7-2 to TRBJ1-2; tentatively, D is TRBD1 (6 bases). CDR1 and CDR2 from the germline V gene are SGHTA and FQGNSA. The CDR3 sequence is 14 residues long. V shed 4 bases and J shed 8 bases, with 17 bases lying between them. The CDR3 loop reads CASSYGGQARGYTF. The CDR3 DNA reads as TGTGCCAGCAGCTATGGGGGACAAGCTCGCGGCTACACCTTC.

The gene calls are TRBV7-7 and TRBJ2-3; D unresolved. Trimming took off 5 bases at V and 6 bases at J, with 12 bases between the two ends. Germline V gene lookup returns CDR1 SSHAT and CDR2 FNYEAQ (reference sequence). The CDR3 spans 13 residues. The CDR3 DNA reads TGTGCCAGCAGCCAGTTTAGCCGGGATACGCAGTATTTT. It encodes CASSQFSRDTQYF.

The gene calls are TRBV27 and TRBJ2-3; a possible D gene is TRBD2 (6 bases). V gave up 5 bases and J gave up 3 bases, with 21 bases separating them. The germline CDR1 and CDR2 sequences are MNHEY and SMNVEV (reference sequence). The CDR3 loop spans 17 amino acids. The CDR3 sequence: CASSPGAGIPPTDTQYF. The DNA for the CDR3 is TGTGCCAGCAGTCCCGGGGCGGGGATCCCTCCAACAGATACGCAGTATTTT.

CDR3 in DNA: TGTGCCAGCTCCCATTGGGACAGGGATGAAAAACTGTTTTTT. Translated: CASSHWDRDEKLFF. The V and J genes are TRBV25-1 and TRBJ1-4, with 9 bases that match TRBD1. The germline V gene has CDR1 MGHDK and CDR2 SYGVNS. This CDR3 contains 14 residues. J was trimmed by 6 bases and V by 8 bases; bases with no gene match: 7. Using reference TRBV25-1 and TRBJ1-4 for the parts outside the CDR3, the full variable domain is EADIYQTPRYLVIGTGKKITLECSQTMGHDKMYWYQQDPGMELHLIHYSYGVNSTEKGDLSSESTVSRIRTEHFPLTLESARPSHTSQYLCASSHWDRDEKLFFGSGTQLSVL.

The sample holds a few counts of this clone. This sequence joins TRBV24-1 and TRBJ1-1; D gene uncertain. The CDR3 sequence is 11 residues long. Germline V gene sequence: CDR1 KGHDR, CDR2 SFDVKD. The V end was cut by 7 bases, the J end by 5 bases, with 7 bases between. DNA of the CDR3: TGTGCCACCAGGACGGGGACTGAAGCTTTCTTT. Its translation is CATRTGTEAFF.

The DNA of the CDR3 is TGTGCCAGCAGCTTGGGTGGACAGATTGGAAACACCATATATTTT. It translates to CASSLGGQIGNTIYF. J is TRBJ1-3 and V is TRBV5-4, with D possibly matching TRBD1 (6 bases). Germline-derived CDR1 and CDR2 are SGHNT and YYREEE (reference sequence). This CDR3 contains 15 residues. V shed 0 bases and J shed 3 bases, with 10 bases lying between them.

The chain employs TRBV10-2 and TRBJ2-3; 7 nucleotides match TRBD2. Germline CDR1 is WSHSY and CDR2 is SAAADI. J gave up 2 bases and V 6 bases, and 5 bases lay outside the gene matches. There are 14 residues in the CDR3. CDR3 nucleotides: TGCGCCAGCAGGACCGGGACTAACACAGATACGCAGTATTTT. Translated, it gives CASRTGTNTDTQYF.

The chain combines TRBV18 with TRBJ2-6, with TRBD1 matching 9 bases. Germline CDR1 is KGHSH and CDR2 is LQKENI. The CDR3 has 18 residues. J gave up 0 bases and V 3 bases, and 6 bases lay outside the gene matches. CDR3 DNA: TGTGCCAGCTCACCCTTCGGGACAGGGCCCTCTGGGGCCAACGTCCTGACTTTC. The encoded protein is CASSPFGTGPSGANVLTF.

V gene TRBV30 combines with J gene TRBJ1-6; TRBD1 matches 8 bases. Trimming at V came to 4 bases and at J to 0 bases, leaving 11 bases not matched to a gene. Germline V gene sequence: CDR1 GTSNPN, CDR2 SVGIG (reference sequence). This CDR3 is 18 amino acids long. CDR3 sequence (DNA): TGTGCCTGGAACACAGGACAGGGCCGTTACTCCTATAATTCACCCCTCCACTTT. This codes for CAWNTGQGRYSYNSPLHF.

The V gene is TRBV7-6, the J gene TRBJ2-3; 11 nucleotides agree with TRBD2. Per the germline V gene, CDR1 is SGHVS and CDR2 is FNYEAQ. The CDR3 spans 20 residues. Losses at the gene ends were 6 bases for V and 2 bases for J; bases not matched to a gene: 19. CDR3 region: CASSSPAATSGEHHTDTQYF. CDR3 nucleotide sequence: TGTGCCAGCAGTTCTCCCGCAGCGACTAGCGGGGAGCACCACACAGATACGCAGTATTTT.

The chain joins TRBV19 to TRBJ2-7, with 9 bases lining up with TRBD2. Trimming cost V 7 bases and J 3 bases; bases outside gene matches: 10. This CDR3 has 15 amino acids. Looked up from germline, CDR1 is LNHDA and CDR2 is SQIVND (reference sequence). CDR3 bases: TGTGCCAGTAACCCTCGGGCTAGCGGGAACTACGAGCAGTACTTC. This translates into CASNPRASGNYEQYF.

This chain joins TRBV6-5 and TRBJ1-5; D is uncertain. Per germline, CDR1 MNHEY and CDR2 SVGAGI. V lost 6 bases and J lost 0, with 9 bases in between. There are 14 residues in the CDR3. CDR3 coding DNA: TGTGCCAGCAGGTCGGGAGTTAGCAATCAGCCCCAGCATTTT. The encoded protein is CASRSGVSNQPQHF.